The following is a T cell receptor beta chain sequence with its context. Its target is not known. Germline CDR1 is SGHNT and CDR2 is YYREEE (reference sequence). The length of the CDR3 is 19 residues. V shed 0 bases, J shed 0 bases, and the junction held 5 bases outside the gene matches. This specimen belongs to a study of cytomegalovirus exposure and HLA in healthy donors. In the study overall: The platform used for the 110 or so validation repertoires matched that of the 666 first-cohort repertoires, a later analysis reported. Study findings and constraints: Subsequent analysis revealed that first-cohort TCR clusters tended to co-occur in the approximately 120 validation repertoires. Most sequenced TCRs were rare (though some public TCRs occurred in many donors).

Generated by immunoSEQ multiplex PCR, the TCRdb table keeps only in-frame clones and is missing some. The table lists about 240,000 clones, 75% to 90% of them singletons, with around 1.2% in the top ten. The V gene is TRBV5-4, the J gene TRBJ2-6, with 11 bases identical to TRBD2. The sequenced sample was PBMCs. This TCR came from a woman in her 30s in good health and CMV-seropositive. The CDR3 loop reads CASSLGLAGFYSGANVLTF. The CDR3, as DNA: TGTGCCAGCAGCTTGGGACTAGCGGGATTTTACTCTGGGGCCAACGTCCTGACTTTC.